Sequencing of this T cell receptor (beta chain) was carried out in a study of response to subunit inactivated influenza vaccine. General study results and limits: Few new T cells, the authors suggested, are recruited by each seasonal influenza vaccination.

TCRdb re-derived calls from the RT-PCR reads in MiXCR, one entry per CDR3 protein. The sample includes about 240,000 distinct CDR3 sequences, approximately 12% of them seen just once. To note about this clonotype: Its cognate antigen is unknown.

Per germline, CDR1 KGHSH and CDR2 LQKENI. The trim removed 2 bases at V and 5 bases at J, leaving 2 bases unmatched. The CDR3 is 14 residues long. The sequence came from a man aged 45-65 years who received an inactivated influenza vaccine. Sequenced material: non-naive T cells sorted from PBMCs, taken approximately 15 days before vaccination. V and J are TRBV18 and TRBJ2-1; 8 bases align to TRBD1. The CDR3: CASSPSDRDNEQFF. The CDR3 bases are TGTGCCAGCTCACCATCGGACAGGGACAATGAGCAGTTCTTC.